The 25 T cell receptor beta chains reported below all come from one sample, sequenced in a study of blood T cell repertoires in COVID-19. Generated by immunoSEQ multiplex PCR, the TCRdb table keeps only in-frame clones and is missing some. The top ten clones hold roughly 3.4% of a sample with some 340,000 clones, approximately 81% of them seen once. Sequencing input: peripheral blood. The receptors originated from a woman aged 18-35 years with acute or convalescent COVID-19.

This chain uses TRBV19 with TRBJ2-2; possibly TRBD1 for D (5 bases). The CDR3 spans 12 residues. CDR1 and CDR2 (germline): LNHDA, SQIVND (reference sequence). The ends were cut back, 6 bases at V and 3 bases at J, with 5 bases in the middle. For the CDR3, the DNA is TGTGCCAGTAGAGGGGACACCGGGGAGCTGTTTTTT. Translated: CASRGDTGELFF.

This clone has just a few counts. The chain combines TRBV5-1 with TRBJ1-4; D unresolved. V dropped 3 bases and J dropped 8 bases, with 14 bases sitting between them. This CDR3 has 14 residues. In germline, CDR1 is SGHRS, CDR2 YFSETQ. As DNA, the CDR3 is TGCGCCAGCAGCTCGGACCTTAGCGCGGAAAAACTGTTTTTT. Translating gives CASSSDLSAEKLFF. Variable domain in full (rest from reference TRBV5-1 and TRBJ1-4): KAGVTQTPRYLIKTRGQQVTLSCSPISGHRSVSWYQQTPGQGLQFLFEYFSETQRNKGNFPGRFSGRQFSNSRSEMNVSTLELGDSALYLCASSSDLSAEKLFFGSGTQLSVL.

The V and J genes are TRBV28 and TRBJ2-7, with 9 bases matching TRBD1. CDR3 length: 15 residues. V was pared by 3 bases and J by 4 bases, with 7 bases of the junction left unmatched. CDR1 and CDR2 (germline): MDHEN, SYDVKM. CDR3 nucleotide sequence: TGTGCCAGCAGTTTTGGGACAGGGTTGGAGTACGAGCAGTACTTC. Protein sequence: CASSFGTGLEYEQYF.

The V call is TRBV5-1, the J call TRBJ2-1; 13 bases align to TRBD2. V was clipped by 3 bases and J by 7 bases; unmatched bases: 7. The CDR3 is 16 amino acids. The germline gives CDR1 SGHRS, CDR2 YFSETQ. CDR3 bases: TGCGCCAGCAGCTCCACTAGCGGGGGGGCGGCAAATGAGCAGTTCTTC. It encodes CASSSTSGGAANEQFF. The entire variable domain, with the rest obtained from reference TRBV5-1 and TRBJ2-1, is as follows: KAGVTQTPRYLIKTRGQQVTLSCSPISGHRSVSWYQQTPGQGLQFLFEYFSETQRNKGNFPGRFSGRQFSNSRSEMNVSTLELGDSALYLCASSSTSGGAANEQFFGPGTRLTVL.

This CDR3 reads CASSWGTDYEQYF. For the CDR3, the DNA is TGCGCCAGCAGCTGGGGGACAGACTACGAGCAGTACTTC. This chain joins TRBV5-1 and TRBJ2-7, with TRBD1 matching 7 bases. The CDR3 has 13 amino acids. V gave up 3 bases and J gave up 3 bases; unmatched junction bases: 3. Per the germline V gene, CDR1 is SGHRS and CDR2 is YFSETQ.

This clone appeared once. V usage is TRBV12-5 and J usage is TRBJ2-5; no clear D gene. V was trimmed by 0 bases and J by 0 bases, leaving 17 bases between them. Germline V gene sequence: CDR1 LGHNT, CDR2 FRNRAP. The CDR3 extends over 18 amino acids. The CDR3 DNA sequence: TGTGCTAGTGGTTTGGTACTGCAGGCGCAGCCGTACCAAGAGACCCAGTACTTC. It encodes CASGLVLQAQPYQETQYF.

Worth noting for this clone: At the DNA level, this CDR3 is encoded by other sequences in the same sample as well. This rearrangement joins TRBV5-6 to TRBJ1-1; perhaps TRBD1 as D (5 bases). Germline V gene data show CDR1 as SGHDT and CDR2 as YYEEEE. With 1 base removed from V and 4 bases from J, the gap between germline ends came to 5 bases. The CDR3 runs 12 residues. CDR3 DNA: TGTGCCAGCAGCTTGAGGGGCACTGAAGCTTTCTTT. Protein sequence: CASSLRGTEAFF. The variable domain in full, completed from reference TRBV5-6 and TRBJ1-1, reads DAGVTQSPTHLIKTRGQQVTLRCSPKSGHDTVSWYQQALGQGPQFIFQYYEEEERQRGNFPDRFSGHQFPNYSSELNVNALLLGDSALYLCASSLRGTEAFFGQGTRLTVV.

The rearrangement joins TRBV3-1 (or the pseudogene TRBV3-2) to TRBJ1-3; D not certain. The CDR3 contains 16 residues. V lost 4 bases, J lost 0 bases, and 13 bases lay in between. Germline V gene sequence: CDR1 LGHDT, CDR2 YNNKEL (reference sequence). The CDR3 loop is CASSPTGAGSGNTIYF. CDR3 nucleotides: TGTGCCAGCAGCCCCACCGGCGCGGGCTCTGGAAACACCATATATTTT.

Here the CDR3 DNA reads TGTGCCAGCAGCTTATCCGGGACAAGCTCCTACGAGCAGTACTTC. The encoded protein is CASSLSGTSSYEQYF. The V call is TRBV7-9, the J call TRBJ2-7, with a weak D call TRBD1 (6 bases). Trimming removed 2 bases at V and 0 bases at J, with 11 bases between. Germline CDR1 is SEHNR and CDR2 is FQNEAQ (reference sequence). The CDR3 has 15 residues.

This chain links TRBV24-1 with TRBJ2-3; TRBD2 matches 10 bases. Germline loops: CDR1 KGHDR, CDR2 SFDVKD. Unmatched junction bases numbered 5, after V lost 6 bases and J lost 6 bases. The CDR3 has 14 residues. CDR3 DNA: TGTGCCACCAGTACTAGCGGGAATGTCGATACGCAGTATTTT. It encodes CATSTSGNVDTQYF.

The chain combines TRBV7-3 with TRBJ2-3, with 12 bases fitting TRBD1. After removal of 5 bases from V and 4 bases from J, the junction contained 7 bases not matched to a gene. CDR1 and CDR2 (germline): SGHTA, FQGTGA. This CDR3 has 16 residues. The CDR3 sequence is CASSLPGTGGADTQYF. In DNA form, the CDR3 reads TGTGCCAGCAGCCTCCCCGGGACAGGGGGCGCAGATACGCAGTATTTT. Complete variable domain (other parts from reference TRBV7-3 and TRBJ2-3): GAGVSQTPSNKVTEKGKYVELRCDPISGHTALYWYRQSLGQGPEFLIYFQGTGAADDSGLPNDRFFAVRPEGSVSTLKIQRTERGDSAVYLCASSLPGTGGADTQYFGPGTRLTVL.

For the CDR3, the DNA is TGTGCCAGCAGTTTCTCTAGCAATCAGCCCCAGCATTTT. Its protein is CASSFSSNQPQHF. The chain recombines TRBV12-3 or TRBV12-4 with TRBJ1-5; D gene ambiguous. Trimming removed 3 bases at V and 0 bases at J, with 3 bases between. The CDR3 contains 13 residues.

This chain links TRBV7-2 with TRBJ1-2, with a tentative D call TRBD1 (5 bases). This CDR3 has 14 residues. Germline assignment: CDR1 SGHTA and CDR2 FQGNSA. The germline V and J ends were trimmed by 5 bases and 5 bases, with 15 bases remaining between them. The CDR3 nucleotides read TGTGCCAGCAGCACCTCGGGGGTGGGGTATGGCTACACCTTC. It translates to CASSTSGVGYGYTF.

CDR3 region: CASSLRTLGGYTF. In nucleotides, the CDR3 is TGCGCCAGCAGCTTGCGGACATTGGGAGGCTACACCTTC. The chain has TRBV5-1 and TRBJ1-2, with a weak D call TRBD1 (5 bases). This CDR3 region has 13 residues. In germline, CDR1 is SGHRS, CDR2 YFSETQ. The ends were cut back, 1 base at V and 8 bases at J, with 12 bases in the middle.

The chain is built from TRBV6-6 and TRBJ2-7, with D unclear. Germline V gene sequence: CDR1 MNHNY, CDR2 SVGAGI (reference sequence). V lost 0 bases and J 6 bases, leaving 12 bases between the germline ends. CDR3 length: 14 amino acids. The CDR3 coding sequence is TGTGCCAGCAGTTACTCGACGGGTTGGAGCGAGCAGTACTTC. This codes for CASSYSTGWSEQYF.

This clone was detected only a few times. The chain employs TRBV14 and TRBJ1-6; 7 bases are a match to TRBD1. This CDR3 spans 13 amino acids. Germline loops: CDR1 SGHDN, CDR2 FVKESK. The ends lost 2 bases at V and 9 bases at J; junction bases unmatched: 1. CDR3 region: CASSQQGGSPLHF. Here the CDR3 DNA reads TGTGCCAGCAGCCAACAGGGGGGTTCACCCCTCCACTTT.

The gene calls are TRBV7-9 and TRBJ1-1, with a weak D call TRBD1 (5 bases). With 4 bases removed from V and 10 bases from J, the gap between germline ends came to 16 bases. The CDR3 is 13 residues long. Germline V CDR1 and CDR2: SEHNR, FQNEAQ (reference sequence). CDR3 loop: CASSYSSGPIAFF. The CDR3 DNA is TGTGCCAGCAGCTACTCGTCAGGGCCGATAGCTTTCTTT.

The chain links TRBV5-1 to TRBJ1-3, with D possibly TRBD1 on 6 matching bases. Trimming stripped 0 bases from V and 2 bases from J, with 9 bases between. The germline gives CDR1 SGHRS, CDR2 YFSETQ. This CDR3 has 15 residues. CDR3 sequence reads: CASSLAGGAGNTIYF. CDR3 sequence (DNA): TGCGCCAGCAGCTTGGCGGGGGGCGCTGGAAACACCATATATTTT. Full variable domain (outside the CDR3, taken from reference TRBV5-1 and TRBJ1-3): KAGVTQTPRYLIKTRGQQVTLSCSPISGHRSVSWYQQTPGQGLQFLFEYFSETQRNKGNFPGRFSGRQFSNSRSEMNVSTLELGDSALYLCASSLAGGAGNTIYFGEGSWLTVV.

Of note for this clone: One junction end disagrees with the germline gene, perhaps due to a read error. The rearrangement joins TRBV11-3 to TRBJ1-1; 8 nucleotides line up with TRBD1. Germline values: CDR1 SGHNT, CDR2 YENEEA. CDR3 length equals 13 residues. The CDR3 sequence is CQSQTGANTEAFF. CDR3 coding DNA: TGCCAATCCCAGACAGGGGCGAACACTGAAGCTTTCTTT.

The chain links TRBV12-3 or TRBV12-4 to TRBJ1-1; D is unclear. The CDR3 has 12 residues. With 6 bases removed from V and 4 bases from J, the gap between germline ends came to 9 bases. Written as DNA, the CDR3 is TGTGCCAGCAGGCCGAGTGTCACTGAAGCTTTCTTT. Its translation is CASRPSVTEAFF.

This chain links TRBV6-6 with TRBJ2-4; TRBD2 matches at 14 bases. Germline CDR1 is MNHNY and CDR2 is SVGAGI (reference sequence). This CDR3 spans 15 amino acids. Trimming at V came to 6 bases and at J to 9 bases, leaving 7 bases not matched to a gene. The CDR3 coding sequence is TGTGCCAGCAGGGGACTAGCGGGAGCGGTCGGCATTCAGTACTTC. It specifies CASRGLAGAVGIQYF.

The V gene is TRBV7-2, the J gene TRBJ1-1; no firm D call. Deletions cut 0 bases from V and 0 bases from J, with 8 bases between. The CDR3 is made up of 15 amino acids. From germline, CDR1 is SGHTA and CDR2 FQGNSA. The CDR3 protein is CASSLAHGLNTEAFF. DNA of the CDR3: TGTGCCAGCAGCTTAGCGCACGGGTTGAACACTGAAGCTTTCTTT.

This clone was observed once. The rearrangement uses TRBV18 and TRBJ1-4, with 10 bases fitting TRBD1. V shed 2 bases, J shed 6 bases, and the junction held 9 bases outside the gene matches. The germline V gene has CDR1 KGHSH and CDR2 LQKENI. The CDR3 has 17 residues. The CDR3 sequence: CASSPSIIGQGDEKLFF. The CDR3 nucleotides read TGTGCCAGCTCACCATCTATTATAGGACAGGGGGATGAAAAACTGTTTTTT.

In DNA form, the CDR3 reads TGTGCCAGCAGCGCATCGGGGAGCCGTGGGGGCTACACCTTC. Its translation is CASSASGSRGGYTF. The chain joins TRBV9 to TRBJ1-2, with no clear D. CDR3 size: 14 residues. Germline V CDR1 and CDR2: SGDLS, YYNGEE. V was clipped by 3 bases and J by 8 bases, with 17 bases between them.

Comment on this clone: The sample holds other DNA sequences that translate to the same CDR3. This chain joins TRBV5-1 and TRBJ2-7; 7 bases match TRBD2. J was trimmed by 0 bases and V by 1 base; bases with no gene match: 1. Germline V lookup: CDR1 SGHRS, CDR2 YFSETQ. The length of the CDR3 is 14 residues. The CDR3 region has the DNA TGCGCCAGCAGCTTGTCTAGCGGCTCCTACGAGCAGTACTTC. This codes for CASSLSSGSYEQYF. Using reference TRBV5-1 and TRBJ2-7 for the parts outside the CDR3, the full variable domain is KAGVTQTPRYLIKTRGQQVTLSCSPISGHRSVSWYQQTPGQGLQFLFEYFSETQRNKGNFPGRFSGRQFSNSRSEMNVSTLELGDSALYLCASSLSSGSYEQYFGPGTRLTVT.